Below, 2 T cell receptor beta chains from the same sample are listed, as sequenced in a study of blood T cell repertoires in COVID-19. The protocol was immunoSEQ multiplex PCR, while the TCRdb copy is restricted to in-frame clones and leaves out a portion. The data contain 45,000 to 60,000 clones, roughly 82% of them singletons. What was sequenced was peripheral blood. All receptors come from a woman aged 80 or older with acute or convalescent COVID-19.

The chain has TRBV27 and TRBJ1-6; D perhaps matches TRBD1 (5 bases). This CDR3 has 14 amino acids. The ends were cut back, 2 bases at V and 8 bases at J, with 10 bases in the middle. Germline CDR1 MNHEY, CDR2 SMNVEV (reference sequence). The CDR3 bases are TGTGCCAGCAGTTTAGGTCAGGGCTATTCACCCCTCCACTTT. It translates to CASSLGQGYSPLHF.

V gene TRBV20-1 combines with J gene TRBJ1-4; the match to TRBD1 covers 7 bases. The CDR3 has 16 amino acids. Germline loops: CDR1 DFQATT, CDR2 SNEGSKA (reference sequence). The junction had 12 bases not matched to a gene; V was cut back by 3 bases and J by 5 bases. The CDR3: CSASISQGVGNEKLFF. CDR3 nucleotides: TGCAGTGCTAGTATATCCCAGGGGGTAGGAAATGAAAAACTGTTTTTT.